This T cell receptor beta chain was identified in a study of OX40 agonist ivuxolimab in advanced cancers. Study information: Given to patients was ivuxolimab, an agonistic anti-OX40 (CD134) antibody. Study results and caveats: Clones of CD4+ and CD8+ blood T cells grew by week 6 at doses of 0.1 to 3.0 mg/kg.

A history of autoimmune disease or systemic immunosuppression excluded patients. For this clone: The antigen remains unidentified.

V was clipped by 0 bases and J by 0 bases, with 10 bases between them. The CDR3 totals 16 residues. Germline V gene sequence: CDR1 MNHEY, CDR2 SVGAGI. Assay used: immunoSEQ multiplex PCR; TCRdb lists only in-frame clones, some missing. The profile shows about 75,000 clones, under 95% of them singletons. J is TRBJ2-3 and V is TRBV6-5, with TRBD1 as a possible D gene (6 bases). The sequencing used CD4+ or CD8+ T cells sorted from blood, collected in a trial of the OX40 agonist ivuxolimab. The sequence came from an adult with an advanced solid tumor such as melanoma, head and neck, liver or kidney cancer. The CDR3 loop reads CASSYSLGQSTDTQYF. The CDR3 DNA is TGTGCCAGCAGTTACTCTTTGGGACAAAGCACAGATACGCAGTATTTT.